Listed below are T cell receptor beta chains from one sample, sequenced in a study of CD8 T cells in Susac syndrome. TCRdb re-called the immunoSEQ multiplex PCR reads through MiXCR, storing one row per CDR3 protein. This table holds approximately 120,000 distinct CDR3 sequences, over 90% found once. The sequencing input was CD8+ T cells from PBMCs. The receptors shown here come from a human donor with multiple sclerosis. Each CDR3 is given with its conserved first and last residue. Each record gives: D gene, clone size, V gene, J gene, CDR3 DNA, CDR3 protein. A D gene is named only where the DNA matches it firmly. Clone size is shown for a subset of rows, as once, few, many or a class of expanded clone.

.,.,TRBV7-2,TRBJ2-3,TGTGCCAGCACCCCTGCCGGGGCAGATACGCAGTATTTT,CASTPAGADTQYF
.,.,TRBV7-7,TRBJ2-2,TGTGCTAGCAGCTCAAAGGGGGAGAACACCGGGGAGCTGTTTTTT,CASSSKGENTGELFF
.,.,TRBV11-2,TRBJ2-3,TGTGCCAGCAGCTCCCACATCACAGATACGCAGTATTTT,CASSSHITDTQYF
.,once,TRBV4-1,TRBJ1-1,TGCGCCAGCAGCCAAGTCCGGGAAGGGGACCCTGAAGCTTTCTTT,CASSQVREGDPEAFF
.,.,TRBV9,TRBJ1-2,TGTGCCAGCAGCGTAGAGCCAGGAACCTATGGCTACACCTTC,CASSVEPGTYGYTF
TRBD1,.,TRBV7-8,TRBJ1-1,TGTGCCAGCGCCCTTTACCCGGGACAGGGTATGAACACTGAAGCTTTCTTT,CASALYPGQGMNTEAFF
.,.,TRBV14,TRBJ1-6,TGTGCCAGCAGCCAAGGGAGCAGGGGTTCCCCACCCCTCCACTTT,CASSQGSRGSPPLHF
.,.,TRBV12-3/TRBV12-4,TRBJ1-2,TGTGCCAGCAGTCCCTCGGCGTCAGGTTGGGGGTATGGCTACACCTTC,CASSPSASGWGYGYTF
.,once,TRBV20-1,TRBJ1-5,TGCAGTGCCAGCCTACAGGGTGAAGGCAATCAGCCCCAGCATTTT,CSASLQGEGNQPQHF
TRBD1,.,TRBV9,TRBJ2-3,TGTGCCAGCAGCGAACGGGACAGGGGGCTTTCAGATACGCAGTATTTT,CASSERDRGLSDTQYF
.,.,TRBV3-1,TRBJ2-2,TGTGCCAGCAGCCCTTCCAGGGGAAGGACCGGGGAGCTGTTTTTT,CASSPSRGRTGELFF
.,few,TRBV6-2/TRBV6-3,TRBJ1-2,TGTGCCAGCAGTTCCACGAAAACAGGGTATGGCTACACCTTC,CASSSTKTGYGYTF
TRBD1,.,TRBV13,TRBJ2-7,TGTGCCAGCAGCCTCCCAGGGGACAGTTACGAGCAGTACTTC,CASSLPGDSYEQYF
.,.,TRBV4-1,TRBJ2-2,TGCGCCAGCAGCCATAACCCGGGCCCACTGCTCGCCGGGGAGCTGTTTTTT,CASSHNPGPLLAGELFF
TRBD1,.,TRBV29-1,TRBJ1-1,TGCAGCGTTCTGGGACAGGGTGGAACTGAAGCTTTCTTT,CSVLGQGGTEAFF
.,.,TRBV15,TRBJ2-2,TGTGCCACCGAAGGGACTGGAAACACCGGGGAGCTGTTTTTT,CATEGTGNTGELFF
.,.,TRBV27,TRBJ2-1,TGTGCCAGCAGTTTACCCACTAAGGGCCGGTTCCCCTACAATGAGCAGTTCTTC,CASSLPTKGRFPYNEQFF
TRBD2,.,TRBV20-1,TRBJ2-3,TGCAGTGCCAGAAATACTAGCGGGCACACAGATACGCAGTATTTT,CSARNTSGHTDTQYF